Each of the 18 T cell receptor beta chains below was sequenced from the same sample in a study of control samples from healthy donors and cancer patients. Method: immunoSEQ multiplex PCR; TCRdb's copy keeps in-frame clones and lacks some. This sample yields some 78,000 clones, of which 85% to 90% are seen a single time; approximately 7.6% belongs to the top ten. The specimen sequenced was blood. The receptors here all came from a woman aged 55-70 years in good health.

The DNA of the CDR3 is TGTGCCAGTATGCAGGGGTTCGGTCAGCCCCAGCATTTT. This translates into CASMQGFGQPQHF. This chain connects TRBV19 to TRBJ1-5; tentatively, D is TRBD1 (6 bases). Trimming pared 7 bases from V and 6 bases from J, leaving 13 bases between. Per the germline V gene, CDR1 is LNHDA and CDR2 is SQIVND (reference sequence). The CDR3 totals 13 residues.

The chain has TRBV27 and TRBJ1-4; D is undetermined. The ends were cut back, 0 bases at V and 11 bases at J, with 16 bases in the middle. CDR3 size: 15 residues. Germline loops: CDR1 MNHEY, CDR2 SMNVEV (reference sequence). The CDR3 DNA sequence: TGTGCCAGCAGTTTATCTCGGCTGGAGTCGGGTAAACTGTTTTTT. Translated, it gives CASSLSRLESGKLFF.

J is TRBJ2-5 and V is TRBV7-2; 9 bases align to TRBD2. After removal of 5 bases from V and 5 bases from J, the junction contained 15 bases not matched to a gene. The CDR3 spans 17 residues. Per germline, CDR1 SGHTA and CDR2 FQGNSA. The CDR3 bases are TGTGCCAGCAGCCCCCCTGAGGGGCGGGGGGGCGCGGAGACCCAGTACTTC. Translating gives CASSPPEGRGGAETQYF.

Turning to this clone: The identical CDR3 is also encoded by other nucleotide sequences in the sample. The J gene is TRBJ1-2, the V gene TRBV13, with a weak D call TRBD1 (6 bases). Trimming cost V 6 bases and J 8 bases, with 19 bases left between them. There are 14 residues in the CDR3. Germline values: CDR1 PRHDT, CDR2 FYEKMQ (reference sequence). DNA for the CDR3: TGTGCCAGCAGGGAAGGGGGTCGGGGTGACGGCTACACCTTC. Protein sequence: CASREGGRGDGYTF.

The V and J genes are TRBV2 and TRBJ1-1; 9 bases agree with TRBD1. CDR3 length: 13 amino acids. The germline gives CDR1 SNHLY, CDR2 FYNNEI. V shed 6 bases and J 1 base; nucleotides not matched to a gene: 0. CDR3 coding DNA: TGTGCCAGCAGGGGACAGGGGAACACTGAAGCTTTCTTT. Translation: CASRGQGNTEAFF.

V is TRBV28 and J is TRBJ2-3; D is perhaps TRBD1 (6 bases). This CDR3 has 17 residues. Germline assignment: CDR1 MDHEN and CDR2 SYDVKM. With 1 base removed from V and 3 bases from J, the gap between germline ends came to 17 bases. CDR3 sequence: CASSLLGTLGATDTQYF. The CDR3 nucleotides are TGTGCCAGCAGTTTATTGGGGACACTTGGGGCGACAGATACGCAGTATTTT.

This clone was seen only once. In nucleotides, the CDR3 is TGCGCCAGCAGCCAGTCAGTGAGCGGGAGTGTGACAGATACGCAGTATTTT. This encodes CASSQSVSGSVTDTQYF. This chain links TRBV4-1 with TRBJ2-3, with 8 bases fitting TRBD2. The germline CDR1 and CDR2 sequences are MGHRA and YSYEKL. The V segment lost 3 bases and the J segment 3 bases; nucleotides outside the gene matches: 11. The CDR3 extends over 17 amino acids.

The rearrangement uses TRBV12-5 and TRBJ2-3; no reliable D call. Looked up from germline, CDR1 is LGHNT and CDR2 is FRNRAP. This CDR3 is 14 amino acids long. V lost 1 base, J lost 1 base, and 6 bases lay in between. DNA for the CDR3: TGTGCTAGTGGTTTGGACTCACGCACAGATACGCAGTATTTT. Residues: CASGLDSRTDTQYF.

In this sample, this clone turned up a few times. The rearrangement joins TRBV14 to TRBJ2-1; the D gene could be TRBD1 or TRBD2 (5 bases each). Germline V lookup: CDR1 SGHDN, CDR2 FVKESK. This CDR3 comprises 13 residues. V lost 4 bases, J lost 5 bases, and 9 bases lay in between. The CDR3 reads CASSLGPNNEQFF. The CDR3 nucleotides are TGTGCCAGCAGCCTGGGACCGAACAATGAGCAGTTCTTC.

The chain is built from TRBV4-1 and TRBJ2-5; D gene uncertain. V was trimmed by 1 base and J by 5 bases, leaving 11 bases between them. The CDR3 spans 14 residues. Germline-derived CDR1 and CDR2 are MGHRA and YSYEKL. DNA for the CDR3: TGCGCCAGCAGCCAAGCGCTAGTAGGTGAGACCCAGTACTTC. The encoded protein is CASSQALVGETQYF.

The chain employs TRBV28 and TRBJ1-2; 8 bases match TRBD1. Germline assignment: CDR1 MDHEN and CDR2 SYDVKM. J lost 4 bases, V lost 2 bases, and 3 bases had no gene match. CDR3 length equals 14 residues. In DNA, the CDR3 is TGTGCCAGCAGTTTAAAGGGACAGGCCTATGGCTACACCTTC. Its translation: CASSLKGQAYGYTF.

The rearrangement uses TRBV28 and TRBJ1-2; possibly TRBD1 for D (5 bases). Germline values: CDR1 MDHEN, CDR2 SYDVKM. V was trimmed by 5 bases and J by 8 bases, leaving 24 bases between them. CDR3 length equals 16 residues. CDR3 residues: CASSPGGDGGSGGYTF. The CDR3 bases are TGTGCCAGCAGTCCCGGAGGGGACGGTGGTTCGGGGGGCTACACCTTC.

This clone was recorded only once. This chain connects TRBV6-2 or TRBV6-3 to TRBJ2-6, with D maybe TRBD1 (5 bases). CDR3 length: 17 amino acids. V lost 2 bases to trimming and J lost 0 bases, with 11 bases between them. Germline CDR1 reads MNHEY; CDR2 reads SVGEGT. The CDR3 DNA sequence: TGTGCCAGCAGTTACCGATCGACAGTCTCTGGGGCCAACGTCCTGACTTTC. Residues: CASSYRSTVSGANVLTF.

The V call is TRBV2, the J call TRBJ2-7; no clear D. CDR1 is SNHLY and CDR2 is FYNNEI in the germline V gene. The CDR3 extends over 14 amino acids. V was pared by 7 bases and J by 4 bases, with 17 bases between. Here the CDR3 DNA reads TGTGCCAGCACCCCGGAGCTAGGTCGTTACGAGCAGTACTTC. This encodes CASTPELGRYEQYF.

This clone has more than one count but fewer than ten. The V and J genes are TRBV5-6 and TRBJ1-6, with D possibly matching TRBD1 (5 bases). The CDR3 loop spans 14 amino acids. V lost 1 base and J lost 10, with 12 bases in between. Germline V gene data show CDR1 as SGHDT and CDR2 as YYEEEE. CDR3 amino acids: CASSLWGGGSPLHF. CDR3 nucleotides: TGTGCCAGCAGCTTGTGGGGGGGAGGCTCACCCCTCCACTTT.

V is TRBV4-3 and J is TRBJ1-1; no firm D call. CDR1 and CDR2 from the germline V gene are LGHNA and YSLEER. The CDR3 is made up of 15 amino acids. V shed 0 bases and J shed 0 bases, with 8 bases lying between them. The CDR3 spells CASSQDGGMNTEAFF. The CDR3 DNA follows: TGCGCCAGCAGCCAAGACGGCGGCATGAACACTGAAGCTTTCTTT.

The chain is built from TRBV19 and TRBJ1-1; TRBD1 might be the D (6 bases). CDR1 is LNHDA, CDR2 SQIVND, per germline (reference sequence). This CDR3 has 15 amino acids. V was pared by 1 base and J by 0 bases, with 9 bases between. The CDR3: CASSIGGHMNTEAFF. The CDR3 coding sequence is TGTGCCAGTAGTATAGGGGGACACATGAACACTGAAGCTTTCTTT.

The J gene is TRBJ2-7, the V gene TRBV27; tentatively, D is TRBD1 (5 bases). The germline gives CDR1 MNHEY, CDR2 SMNVEV (reference sequence). V lost 5 bases and J 2 bases, leaving 7 bases between the germline ends. This CDR3 region has 12 residues. The CDR3 DNA follows: TGTGCCAGCAGTCAGGGTACCTACGAGCAGTACTTC. Translated, it gives CASSQGTYEQYF.